This T cell receptor beta chain was retrieved from a study of blood T cell repertoires in COVID-19 (dated by TCRdb to the early 2020s). Context from the whole study: Collaborator samples came from the United States, Italy and Spain and covered acute and convalescent phases of COVID-19. A de-identified subject ID, COVID-19 status, age in years and sex were almost always included in the sample metadata. The repertoires were released in a freely available public database intended as a resource for research on the immune response to SARS-CoV-2. Samples came from the ongoing ImmuneRACE study (first 160 participants) plus 1,254 subjects from 6 global collaborators. Where HLA class I and class II types were available, the types were taken from metadata supplied by the sample provider, not from assay-based typing. The prospective study material was composed of cDNA or gDNA derived from T cells, B-cell-depleted T cells, or PBMCs. The dataset comprised deeply sampled blood TCRbeta repertoires from subjects exposed to, actively infected with, or recovered from COVID-19. Overall results and qualifications from the work: How much clinical and demographic metadata was included differed by source and by participant, and the metadata was provided uncurated.

Turning to this clone: What this receptor recognizes is not known. Per-nucleotide qualities are absent, and no much larger clonotype sits a single base away.

TCRbeta CDR3 regions were amplified from genomic DNA using the immunoSEQ Assay, a bias-controlled multiplex PCR. In the source study's methods: Within the assay, amplification of reference gene primers was used to estimate how many nucleated cells each sample contained. To quantify the absolute abundance of each unique TCRbeta CDR3 rearrangement, sequence reads were collapsed and filtered. Productive Simpson clonality was computed per sample as the square root of Simpson's diversity index over productive rearrangements. This is the immuneACCESS table as TCRdb keeps it, with only in-frame sequences that have V and J called. A part of the clones is gone; compared with another copy, unresolved V genes explain less than half, and the rest is unexplained. V and J calls and clone size are given by that table; D and trimming were obtained from the DNA. Recorded for this sample are roughly 280,000 clones; 75% to 90% of them occurred a single time. 2% to 3% of the sample is held by the ten biggest clonotypes.

As encoded in the germline V gene (reference sequence), CDR1 is LNHNV while CDR2 is YYDKDF. Including cysteine and phenylalanine, the CDR3 has 12 amino acids. Here the CDR3 DNA is all that survives: 36 bases in frame from base 1. V and J are truncated by 8 bases and 5 bases respectively, leaving an intervening sequence of 13 bases. Enrolling through a virtual design, the prospective study's participants ranged in age from roughly 18 to 90 years and lived across roughly 24 United States geographic areas. Cohort assignment in the prospective study relied on participant-reported clinical history from a screening survey and a study questionnaire. ImmuneRACE Cohort 3 recovered participants were defined by two consecutive negative NP/OP PCR tests, healthcare professional clearance, or symptom resolution. In the prospective study, whole blood, serum and a nasopharyngeal or oropharyngeal swab were collected from each participant by mobile phlebotomists. Participants in the prospective study had the option to provide additional blood draws and questionnaires over a roughly 2-month period. Before DNA extraction, blood samples from the prospective study were shipped at room temperature or frozen.

The TCR was taken from a woman between 18 and 29 years old who had recovered from COVID-19. In this chain, TRBV15 is recombined with TRBJ2-7, and TRBD1 may be the D gene, going by 5 matching bases. Input material: PBMCs or T cells enriched from blood (not recorded which). The CDR3: CATVDRGNEQYF. The sequence in DNA is TGTGCCACCGTCGATAGGGGCAACGAGCAGTACTTC.